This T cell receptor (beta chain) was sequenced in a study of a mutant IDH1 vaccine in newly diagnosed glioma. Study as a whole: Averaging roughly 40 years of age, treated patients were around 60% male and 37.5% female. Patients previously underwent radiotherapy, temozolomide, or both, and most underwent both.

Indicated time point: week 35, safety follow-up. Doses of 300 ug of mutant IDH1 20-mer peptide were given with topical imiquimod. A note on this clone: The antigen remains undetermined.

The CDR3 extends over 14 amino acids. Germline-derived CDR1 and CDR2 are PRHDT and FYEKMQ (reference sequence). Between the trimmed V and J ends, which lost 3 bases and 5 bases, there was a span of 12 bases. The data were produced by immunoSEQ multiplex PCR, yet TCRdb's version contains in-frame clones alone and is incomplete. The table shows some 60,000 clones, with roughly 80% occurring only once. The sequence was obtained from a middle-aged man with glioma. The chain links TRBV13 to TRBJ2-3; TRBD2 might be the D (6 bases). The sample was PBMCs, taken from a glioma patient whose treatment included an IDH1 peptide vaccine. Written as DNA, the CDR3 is TGTGCCAGCAGCTTTTTGCGGGGCGAAGATACGCAGTATTTT. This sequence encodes CASSFLRGEDTQYF.